The 29 T cell receptor beta chains given below trace back to one sample, sequenced in a study of early T cells in non-severe SARS-CoV-2 infection. Via MiXCR, TCRdb re-called the 5' RACE reads, giving one row per CDR3 protein. The profile shows approximately 52,000 distinct CDR3 sequences, around 8% of them singletons. Sequenced sample: whole blood. The source is an adult who was a healthcare worker with PCR-confirmed SARS-CoV-2 infection or an uninfected control (not recorded which).

This clonotype has only a few counts. This chain links TRBV5-1 with TRBJ1-2; D possibly corresponds to TRBD1 (6 bases). Germline assignment: CDR1 SGHRS and CDR2 YFSETQ. Deletions cut 5 bases from V and 4 bases from J, with 18 bases between. The CDR3 consists of 15 residues. The CDR3 bases are TGCGCCAGCAGTGGTTGGGGCAGGGGAGTCTATGGCTACACCTTC. Amino acids: CASSGWGRGVYGYTF.

This clonotype was seen more than once but under ten times. The chain uses TRBV5-5 and TRBJ2-1, with 8 positions matching TRBD1. V lost 2 bases and J lost 7; bases outside the gene matches: 8. CDR3 size: 15 residues. Germline assignment: CDR1 SGHKS and CDR2 YYEKEE (reference sequence). The CDR3 spells CASSLDRGLWNEQFF. The CDR3 nucleotides are TGTGCCAGCAGCTTAGACAGGGGTCTGTGGAATGAGCAGTTCTTC.

This sequence joins TRBV3-1 and TRBJ2-7; perhaps TRBD2 as D (6 bases). Between the trimmed V and J ends, which lost 4 bases and 3 bases, there was a span of 13 bases. The CDR3 contains 14 residues. Germline loops: CDR1 LGHDT, CDR2 YNNKEL (reference sequence). The CDR3 region has the DNA TGTGCCAGCAGCCCACGGGAGAAGGGCTACGAGCAGTACTTC. It is translated as CASSPREKGYEQYF.

The V call is TRBV20-1, the J call TRBJ2-4; a weak D match, TRBD2 (5 bases). V was pared by 6 bases and J by 9 bases, with 21 bases between. There are 14 residues in the CDR3. Per germline, CDR1 DFQATT and CDR2 SNEGSKA (reference sequence). The CDR3 protein is CSAPEGGPWGIQYF. The CDR3, as DNA: TGCAGTGCCCCTGAAGGAGGCCCCTGGGGCATTCAGTACTTC.

This clonotype was detected a few times. This chain links TRBV9 with TRBJ2-1, with D hard to call. The germline CDR1 and CDR2 sequences are SGDLS and YYNGEE. The ends were cut back, 3 bases at V and 0 bases at J, with 10 bases in the middle. The CDR3 is 15 residues long. DNA for the CDR3: TGTGCCAGCAGCGCCCCTATCGCCTCCTACAATGAGCAGTTCTTC. Encoded protein: CASSAPIASYNEQFF.

This clonotype was seen a few times. V usage is TRBV7-2 and J usage is TRBJ2-2, with 10 bases matching TRBD2. The CDR3 is 18 amino acids. V was clipped by 5 bases and J by 5 bases; unmatched bases: 14. Germline V CDR1 and CDR2: SGHTA, FQGNSA. The CDR3 DNA reads TGTGCCAGCAGCCCCCGGGGAAGCGGGAGGGCCGTTACCGGGGAGCTGTTTTTT. Protein product: CASSPRGSGRAVTGELFF.

The chain uses TRBV28 and TRBJ1-2, with D perhaps matching TRBD1 (6 bases). CDR3 size: 13 residues. Trimming stripped 3 bases from V and 8 bases from J, with 13 bases between. The V gene's germline CDR1 is MDHEN and CDR2 SYDVKM. Here the CDR3 reads CASSLAGARGYTF. The CDR3 DNA sequence: TGTGCCAGCAGTTTGGCAGGGGCGCGGGGCTACACCTTC.

This clonotype was seen ten or more times. The genes are TRBV7-2 and TRBJ1-2; no definite D call. Germline lookup yields CDR1 SGHTA and CDR2 FQGNSA. The ends were cut back, 5 bases at V and 8 bases at J, with 15 bases in the middle. The CDR3 has 13 amino acids. CDR3 region: CASSPLGFDGYTF. The DNA for the CDR3 is TGTGCCAGCAGCCCCTTGGGGTTTGACGGCTACACCTTC.

The rearrangement links TRBV7-2 to TRBJ2-4; 15 nucleotides match TRBD2. V dropped 5 bases and J dropped 0; count of bases not matched to a gene: 11. Looked up from germline, CDR1 is SGHTA and CDR2 is FQGNSA. The CDR3 is made up of 20 amino acids. The CDR3 is CASSAGLAGGPPIAKNIQYF. The CDR3 nucleotides read TGTGCCAGCAGCGCCGGACTAGCGGGAGGGCCTCCTATAGCCAAAAACATTCAGTACTTC.

This clonotype was seen ten or more times. V is TRBV7-8 and J is TRBJ1-6; D gene ambiguous. The CDR3 contains 12 residues. The germline V gene encodes CDR1 SGHVS and CDR2 FQNEAQ. V lost 4 bases and J 10 bases, leaving 8 bases between the germline ends. The CDR3 DNA reads TGTGCCAGCAGCTCCACAGCCTCACCCCTCCACTTT. It codes for CASSSTASPLHF.

This chain joins TRBV7-2 and TRBJ2-1; D uncertain. With 3 bases removed from V and 5 bases from J, the gap between germline ends came to 11 bases. Germline V gene data show CDR1 as SGHTA and CDR2 as FQGNSA. CDR3 length: 14 amino acids. The CDR3 coding sequence is TGTGCCAGCAGCTTCGCCGGACGCAACAATGAGCAGTTCTTC. This translates into CASSFAGRNNEQFF.

This rearrangement joins TRBV14 to TRBJ2-1; 7 nucleotides align to TRBD2. Germline-derived CDR1 and CDR2 are SGHDN and FVKESK. The trim removed 1 base at V and 2 bases at J, leaving 5 bases unmatched. The CDR3 loop spans 16 amino acids. DNA of the CDR3: TGTGCCAGCAGCCAAGCCCTGAGCGGGGCCTACAATGAGCAGTTCTTC. Amino acid sequence: CASSQALSGAYNEQFF.

This clonotype was detected many times. J is TRBJ2-1 and V is TRBV18, with D maybe TRBD2 (6 bases). V lost 3 bases, J lost 7 bases, and 16 bases lay in between. This CDR3 has 15 residues. Germline V gene sequence: CDR1 KGHSH, CDR2 LQKENI. CDR3 sequence: CASSPGGLAINEQFF. Written as DNA, the CDR3 is TGTGCCAGCTCACCGGGAGGATTAGCGATAAATGAGCAGTTCTTC.

By sample share, this clonotype is medium-sized. The chain recombines TRBV27 with TRBJ2-5; tentatively, D is TRBD1 (5 bases). The CDR3 consists of 12 residues. In germline, CDR1 is MNHEY, CDR2 SMNVEV (reference sequence). The V gene lost 5 bases and the J gene lost 6 bases, with 10 bases spanning the gap. The CDR3 reads CASSITGKTQYF. The DNA for the CDR3 is TGTGCCAGCAGTATCACAGGAAAGACCCAGTACTTC.

The chain employs TRBV7-9 and TRBJ2-7; 8 bases line up with TRBD2. Trimming at V came to 4 bases and at J to 4 bases, leaving 9 bases not matched to a gene. CDR3 size: 15 residues. The germline V gene encodes CDR1 SEHNR and CDR2 FQNEAQ (reference sequence). DNA for the CDR3: TGTGCCAGCAGCTCAGGCCCGGGGGGGAGTTACGAGCAGTACTTC. It codes for CASSSGPGGSYEQYF.

This clonotype has at least ten counts. The V gene is TRBV6-5, the J gene TRBJ1-5; D is undetermined. Germline V lookup: CDR1 MNHEY, CDR2 SVGAGI. This CDR3 has 15 amino acids. V gave up 4 bases and J gave up 0 bases, with 10 bases separating them. The CDR3 bases are TGTGCCAGCAGTTTAAGTCCAACTAGCAATCAGCCCCAGCATTTT. Protein product: CASSLSPTSNQPQHF.

This clonotype appeared a few times. At one end the junction does not follow the germline gene, possibly because of a read error. V gene TRBV27 combines with J gene TRBJ1-2; no reliable D call. The germline V gene encodes CDR1 MNHEY and CDR2 SMNVEV (reference sequence). The CDR3 is 10 residues long. The CDR3 region is CASIINSSYF. CDR3 sequence (DNA): TGTGCCAGCATCATTAACAGTTCCTACTTC.

This clonotype was seen more than once but under ten times. V usage is TRBV2 and J usage is TRBJ2-7; 7 nucleotides agree with TRBD2. J gave up 3 bases and V 1 base, and 0 bases lay outside the gene matches. In germline, CDR1 is SNHLY, CDR2 FYNNEI. The CDR3 is 13 residues long. The CDR3 DNA reads as TGTGCCAGCAGTGAAGGGGACTACTACGAGCAGTACTTC. Amino acid sequence: CASSEGDYYEQYF.

This clonotype was counted many times. This rearrangement joins TRBV20-1 to TRBJ2-5; D is unclear. Trimming stripped 2 bases from V and 2 bases from J, with 6 bases between. The CDR3 is made up of 12 amino acids. Germline assignment: CDR1 DFQATT and CDR2 SNEGSKA (reference sequence). The CDR3 is CSARRVQETQYF. The CDR3 bases are TGCAGTGCTAGACGGGTGCAAGAGACCCAGTACTTC.

There are many counts of this clonotype. The chain links TRBV7-2 to TRBJ1-6; D not certain. V was pared by 0 bases and J by 10 bases, with 13 bases between. The CDR3 consists of 15 residues. Per germline, CDR1 SGHTA and CDR2 FQGNSA. This CDR3 reads CASSLASATGSPLHF. As DNA, the CDR3 is TGTGCCAGCAGCTTAGCATCAGCAACGGGGTCACCCCTCCACTTT.

CDR3 sequence reads: CSGETGKGYTF. The CDR3 DNA reads as TGCAGCGGGGAGACAGGGAAAGGCTACACCTTC. The rearrangement joins TRBV29-1 to TRBJ1-2; 7 nucleotides agree with TRBD1. The CDR3 spans 11 residues. Germline loops: CDR1 SQVTM, CDR2 ANQGSEA. Losses at the gene ends were 7 bases for V and 8 bases for J; bases not matched to a gene: 7.

There are a few counts of this clonotype. The missing conserved phenylalanine or tryptophan at the end of this CDR3 makes a read error likely. This chain connects TRBV30 to TRBJ2-3, with D possibly called TRBD1 or TRBD2 (5 bases each). The CDR3 has 13 amino acids. From germline, CDR1 is GTSNPN and CDR2 SVGIG (reference sequence). V lost 3 bases to trimming and J lost 3 bases, with 10 bases between them. The CDR3 is CAWRGEPTDTQYL. CDR3 DNA sequence: TGTGCCTGGAGGGGGGAGCCGACAGATACGCAGTATCTT.

This clonotype was observed many times. The rearrangement links TRBV4-1 to TRBJ1-5, with TRBD1 matching 7 bases. V gave up 0 bases and J gave up 1 base; unmatched junction bases: 6. The CDR3 consists of 17 residues. Germline V gene sequence: CDR1 MGHRA, CDR2 YSYEKL. The CDR3 DNA is TGCGCCAGCAGCCAAGATAGGGGGCTTCTGAGCAATCAGCCCCAGCATTTT. Translation gives CASSQDRGLLSNQPQHF.

The rearrangement links TRBV12-3 or TRBV12-4 to TRBJ1-6; no clear D gene. Trimming cost V 8 bases and J 10 bases, with 15 bases left between them. The CDR3 loop spans 13 amino acids. The chain's CDR3 is CASQDQPKSPLHF. The CDR3 region has the DNA TGTGCCAGCCAAGACCAGCCAAAATCACCCCTCCACTTT.

This clonotype was picked up a small number of times. This sequence joins TRBV20-1 and TRBJ2-3, with D possibly called TRBD1 or TRBD2 (6 bases each). Trimming left V 1 base short and J 6 bases short, with 14 bases between. This CDR3 is 14 amino acids long. CDR1 DFQATT and CDR2 SNEGSKA come from the germline V gene (reference sequence). CDR3 protein: CSARVIRGVDTQYF. In nucleotides, the CDR3 is TGCAGTGCTAGAGTTATTAGGGGGGTGGATACGCAGTATTTT.

This clonotype was observed at least ten times. The gene calls are TRBV7-6 and TRBJ2-1; D is perhaps TRBD1 (6 bases). Trimming cost V 3 bases and J 4 bases, with 10 bases left between them. The germline V gene encodes CDR1 SGHVS and CDR2 FNYEAQ. The CDR3 is 14 amino acids. The CDR3 bases are TGTGCCAGCAGCTTCCGGGACATATACAATGAGCAGTTCTTC. This codes for CASSFRDIYNEQFF. Filled out from reference TRBV7-6 and TRBJ2-1, the complete variable domain reads GAGVSQSPRYKVTKRGQDVALRCDPISGHVSLYWYRQALGQGPEFLTYFNYEAQQDKSGLPNDRFSAERPEGSISTLTIQRTEQRDSAMYRCASSFRDIYNEQFFGPGTRLTVL.

This clonotype has a count of ten or more. This chain joins TRBV19 and TRBJ1-2; no reliable D call. V gave up 3 bases and J gave up 8 bases, with 19 bases separating them. Germline CDR1 is LNHDA and CDR2 is SQIVND (reference sequence). This CDR3 comprises 15 residues. The CDR3 protein is CASSIDYRNSLGYTF. The CDR3 region has the DNA TGTGCCAGTAGTATTGATTACAGAAATTCCCTAGGCTACACCTTC.

This clonotype occurred many times. This chain uses TRBV6-6 with TRBJ1-4; 9 nucleotides align to TRBD1. The V segment lost 0 bases and the J segment 5 bases; nucleotides outside the gene matches: 4. CDR3 length: 16 amino acids. The V gene's germline CDR1 is MNHNY and CDR2 SVGAGI (reference sequence). In DNA, the CDR3 is TGTGCCAGCAGTTACTCGGCGACAGGGGGGAATGAAAAACTGTTTTTT. It yields the protein CASSYSATGGNEKLFF.

This clonotype was found many times. V and J are TRBV12-3 or TRBV12-4 and TRBJ2-2, with 15 bases that match TRBD2. The V gene end was trimmed by 6 bases and the J gene end by 4 bases; junction bases not matched to a gene: 3. The length of the CDR3 is 16 residues. CDR3 loop: CASRGTSGRFTGELFF. CDR3 nucleotides: TGTGCCAGCAGAGGGACTAGCGGGAGGTTCACCGGGGAGCTGTTTTTT.